The table lists the clone carrying this T cell receptor (beta chain) with a few counts. The antigen remains undetermined. This sample is part of a study of tumour-infiltrating T cells in Burkitt lymphoma. Overall study: All epidemiological Burkitt lymphoma subtypes were represented in the cohort. Overall and progression-free survival were predicted by productive clonality.

The study's findings and limits: Many Burkitt lymphoma patients shared several public clonotypes.

Germline lookup yields CDR1 SGHRS and CDR2 YFSETQ. The CDR3 contains 14 residues. V lost 2 bases and J lost 7, with 13 bases in between. Generated by immunoSEQ multiplex PCR, the TCRdb table keeps only in-frame clones and is missing some. The sample holds about 160 clones, approximately 22% seen once. This chain uses TRBV5-1 with TRBJ2-1; perhaps TRBD1 as D (6 bases). The TCR originated in a human donor with Burkitt lymphoma. The sequencing input was tumor tissue. The CDR3 reads CASSFQSGANEQFF. CDR3 DNA sequence: TGCGCCAGCAGCTTCCAGTCAGGGGCTAATGAGCAGTTCTTC.